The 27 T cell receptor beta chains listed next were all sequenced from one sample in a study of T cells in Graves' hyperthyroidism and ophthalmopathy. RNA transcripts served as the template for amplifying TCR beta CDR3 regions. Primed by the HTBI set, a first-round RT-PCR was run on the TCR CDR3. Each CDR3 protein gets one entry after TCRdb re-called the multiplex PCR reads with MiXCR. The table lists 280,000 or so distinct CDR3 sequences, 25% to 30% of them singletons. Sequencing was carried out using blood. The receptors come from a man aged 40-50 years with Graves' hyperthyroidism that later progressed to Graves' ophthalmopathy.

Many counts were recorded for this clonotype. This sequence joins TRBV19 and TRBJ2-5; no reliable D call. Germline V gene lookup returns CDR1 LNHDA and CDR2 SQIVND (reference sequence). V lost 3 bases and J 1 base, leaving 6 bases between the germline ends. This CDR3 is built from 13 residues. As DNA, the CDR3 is TGTGCCAGTAGTATTACAGCCCAAGAGACCCAGTACTTC. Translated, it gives CASSITAQETQYF.

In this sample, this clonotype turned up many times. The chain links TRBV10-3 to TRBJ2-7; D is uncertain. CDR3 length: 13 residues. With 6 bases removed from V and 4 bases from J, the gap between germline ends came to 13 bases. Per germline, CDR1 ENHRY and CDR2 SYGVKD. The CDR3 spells CAIRTDVSYEQYF. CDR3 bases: TGTGCCATCAGAACGGACGTCTCGTACGAGCAGTACTTC.

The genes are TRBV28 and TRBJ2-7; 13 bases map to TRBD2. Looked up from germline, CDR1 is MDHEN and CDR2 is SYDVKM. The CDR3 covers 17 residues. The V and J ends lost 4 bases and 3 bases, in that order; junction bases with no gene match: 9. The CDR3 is CASSSPGTSGILYEQYF. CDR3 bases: TGTGCCAGCAGTTCCCCAGGGACTAGCGGGATCCTCTACGAGCAGTACTTC.

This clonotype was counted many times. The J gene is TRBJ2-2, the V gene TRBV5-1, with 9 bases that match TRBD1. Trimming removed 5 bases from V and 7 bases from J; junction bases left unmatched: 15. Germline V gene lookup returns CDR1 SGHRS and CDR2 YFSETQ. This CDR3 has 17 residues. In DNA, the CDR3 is TGCGCCAGCAGACTTGGACAGGGGAGGAACTGGGACGGGGAGCTGTTTTTT. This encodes CASRLGQGRNWDGELFF.

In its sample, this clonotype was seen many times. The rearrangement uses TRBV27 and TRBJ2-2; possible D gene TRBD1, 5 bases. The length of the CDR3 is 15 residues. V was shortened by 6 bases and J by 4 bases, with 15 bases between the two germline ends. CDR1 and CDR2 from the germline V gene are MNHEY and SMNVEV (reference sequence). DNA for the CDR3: TGTGCCAGCAGCCATCCCGTCCAGGGCACCGGGGAGCTGTTTTTT. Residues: CASSHPVQGTGELFF.

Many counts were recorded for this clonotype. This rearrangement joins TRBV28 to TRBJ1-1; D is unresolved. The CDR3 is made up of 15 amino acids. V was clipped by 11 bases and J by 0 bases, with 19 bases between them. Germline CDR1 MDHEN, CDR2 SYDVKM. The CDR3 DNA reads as TGTGCCGCAATGCGTCAACGACACCTGAACACTGAAGCTTTCTTT. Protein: CAAMRQRHLNTEAFF.

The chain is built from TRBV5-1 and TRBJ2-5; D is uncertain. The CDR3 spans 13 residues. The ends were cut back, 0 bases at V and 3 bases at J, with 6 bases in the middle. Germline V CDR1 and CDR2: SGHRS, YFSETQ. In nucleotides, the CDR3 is TGCGCCAGCAGCTTGGCGCCCGAAGAGACCCAGTACTTC. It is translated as CASSLAPEETQYF.

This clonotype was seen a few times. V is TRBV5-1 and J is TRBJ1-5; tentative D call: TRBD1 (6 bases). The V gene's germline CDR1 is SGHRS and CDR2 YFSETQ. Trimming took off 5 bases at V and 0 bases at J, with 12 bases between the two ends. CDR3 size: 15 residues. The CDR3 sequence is CASRRSGDSNQPQHF. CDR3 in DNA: TGCGCCAGCAGACGCTCAGGGGATAGCAATCAGCCCCAGCATTTT.

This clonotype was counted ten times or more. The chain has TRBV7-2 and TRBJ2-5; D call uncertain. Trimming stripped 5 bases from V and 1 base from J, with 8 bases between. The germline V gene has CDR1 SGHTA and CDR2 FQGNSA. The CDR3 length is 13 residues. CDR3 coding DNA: TGTGCCAGCAGCGCTCAGGCCCAAGAGACCCAGTACTTC. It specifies CASSAQAQETQYF. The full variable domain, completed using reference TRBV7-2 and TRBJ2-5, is GAGVSQSPSNKVTEKGKDVELRCDPISGHTALYWYRQSLGQGLEFLIYFQGNSAPDKSGLPSDRFSAERTGGSVSTLTIQRTQQEDSAVYLCASSAQAQETQYFGPGTRLLVL.

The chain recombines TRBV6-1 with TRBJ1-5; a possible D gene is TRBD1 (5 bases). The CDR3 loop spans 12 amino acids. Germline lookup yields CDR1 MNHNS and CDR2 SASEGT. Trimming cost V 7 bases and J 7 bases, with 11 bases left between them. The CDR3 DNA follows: TGTGCCAGCAATCCAGGGCAACAGCCCCAGCATTTT. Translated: CASNPGQQPQHF.

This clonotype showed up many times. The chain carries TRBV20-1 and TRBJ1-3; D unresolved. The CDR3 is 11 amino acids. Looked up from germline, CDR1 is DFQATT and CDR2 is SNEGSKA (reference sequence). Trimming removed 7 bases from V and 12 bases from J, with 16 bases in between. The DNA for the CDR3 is TGCAGTGGCTTGCGGGGAGTCCACATATATTTT. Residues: CSGLRGVHIYF.

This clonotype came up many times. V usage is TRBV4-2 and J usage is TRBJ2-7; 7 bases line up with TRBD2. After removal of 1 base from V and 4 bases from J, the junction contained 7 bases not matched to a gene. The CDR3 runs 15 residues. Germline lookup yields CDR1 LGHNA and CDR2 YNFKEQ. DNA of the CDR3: TGTGCCAGCAGCCAAGTTGAGGGAGGGCCTTACGAGCAGTACTTC. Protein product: CASSQVEGGPYEQYF.

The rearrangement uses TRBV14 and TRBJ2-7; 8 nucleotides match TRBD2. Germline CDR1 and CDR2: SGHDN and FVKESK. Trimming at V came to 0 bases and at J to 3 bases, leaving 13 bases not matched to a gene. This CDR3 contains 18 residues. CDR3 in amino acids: CASSQEMSGGRAIYEQYF. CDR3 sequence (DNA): TGTGCCAGCAGCCAAGAAATGTCGGGAGGGCGAGCAATCTACGAGCAGTACTTC.

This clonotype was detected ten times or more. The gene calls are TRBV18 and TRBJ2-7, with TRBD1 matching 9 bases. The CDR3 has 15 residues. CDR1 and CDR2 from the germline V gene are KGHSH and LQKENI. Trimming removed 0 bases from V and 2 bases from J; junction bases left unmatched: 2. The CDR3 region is CASSPPGQGAYEQYF. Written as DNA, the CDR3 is TGTGCCAGCTCACCACCGGGACAGGGCGCCTACGAGCAGTACTTC.

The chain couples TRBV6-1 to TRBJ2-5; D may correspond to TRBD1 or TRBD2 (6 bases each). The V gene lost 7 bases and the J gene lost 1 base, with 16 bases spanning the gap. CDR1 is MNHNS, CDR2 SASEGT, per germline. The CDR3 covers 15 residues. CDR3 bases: TGTGCCAGCATCATAGGGGGGCGCATCCAAGAGACCCAGTACTTC. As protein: CASIIGGRIQETQYF.

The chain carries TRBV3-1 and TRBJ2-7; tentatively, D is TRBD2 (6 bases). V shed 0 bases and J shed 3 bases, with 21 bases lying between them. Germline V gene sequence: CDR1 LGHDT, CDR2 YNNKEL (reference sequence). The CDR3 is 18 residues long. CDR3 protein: CASSQDPGGGYNDYEQYF. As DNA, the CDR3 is TGTGCCAGCAGCCAAGACCCTGGGGGAGGATACAATGACTACGAGCAGTACTTC.

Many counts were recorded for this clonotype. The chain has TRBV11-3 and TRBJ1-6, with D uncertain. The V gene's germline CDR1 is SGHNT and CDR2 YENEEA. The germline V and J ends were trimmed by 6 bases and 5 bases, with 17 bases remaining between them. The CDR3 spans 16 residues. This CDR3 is CASRIGPGVDNSPLHF. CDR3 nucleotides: TGTGCCAGCAGGATCGGACCTGGGGTGGATAATTCACCCCTCCACTTT.

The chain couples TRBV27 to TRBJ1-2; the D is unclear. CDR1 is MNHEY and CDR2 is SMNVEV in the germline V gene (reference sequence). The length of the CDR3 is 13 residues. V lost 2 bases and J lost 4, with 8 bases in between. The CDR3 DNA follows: TGTGCCAGCAGTTTAGCAGTTGGCTATGGCTACACCTTC. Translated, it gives CASSLAVGYGYTF.

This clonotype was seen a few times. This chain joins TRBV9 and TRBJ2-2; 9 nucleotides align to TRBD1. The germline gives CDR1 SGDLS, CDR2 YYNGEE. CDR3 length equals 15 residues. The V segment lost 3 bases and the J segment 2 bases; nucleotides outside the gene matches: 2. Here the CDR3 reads CASSATGGNTGELFF. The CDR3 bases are TGTGCCAGCAGCGCGACAGGGGGAAACACCGGGGAGCTGTTTTTT.

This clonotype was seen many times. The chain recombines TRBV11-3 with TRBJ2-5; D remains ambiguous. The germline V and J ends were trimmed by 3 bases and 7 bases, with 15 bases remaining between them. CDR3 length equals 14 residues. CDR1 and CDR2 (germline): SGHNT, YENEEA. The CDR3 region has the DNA TGTGCCAGCAGCTTTGAAGAAATATCTGGGACCCAGTACTTC. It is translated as CASSFEEISGTQYF.

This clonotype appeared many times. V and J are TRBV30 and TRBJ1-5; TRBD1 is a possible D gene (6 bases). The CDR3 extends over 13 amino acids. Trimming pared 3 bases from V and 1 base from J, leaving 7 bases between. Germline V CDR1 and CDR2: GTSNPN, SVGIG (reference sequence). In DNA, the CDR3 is TGTGCCTGGAGCCAGGGGAGCAATCAGCCCCAGCATTTT. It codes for CAWSQGSNQPQHF.

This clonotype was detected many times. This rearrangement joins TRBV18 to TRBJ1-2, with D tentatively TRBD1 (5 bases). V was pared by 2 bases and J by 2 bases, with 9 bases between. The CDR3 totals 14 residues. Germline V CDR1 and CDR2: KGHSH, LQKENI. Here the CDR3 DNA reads TGTGCCAGCTCACCAGGCAGGGCGAACTATGGCTACACCTTC. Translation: CASSPGRANYGYTF.

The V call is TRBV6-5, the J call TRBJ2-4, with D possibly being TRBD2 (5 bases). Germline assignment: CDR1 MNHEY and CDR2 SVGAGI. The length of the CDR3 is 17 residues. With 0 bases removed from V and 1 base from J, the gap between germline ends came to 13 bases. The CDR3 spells CASSYSRVLEAKNIQYF. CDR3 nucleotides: TGTGCCAGCAGTTACTCGAGGGTTTTAGAGGCCAAAAACATTCAGTACTTC.

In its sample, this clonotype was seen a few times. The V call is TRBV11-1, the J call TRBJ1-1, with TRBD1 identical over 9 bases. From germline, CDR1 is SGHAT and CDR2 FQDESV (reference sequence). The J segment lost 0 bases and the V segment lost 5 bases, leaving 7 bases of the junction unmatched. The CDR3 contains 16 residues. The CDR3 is CASSRGDRDLNTEAFF. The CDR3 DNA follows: TGTGCCAGCAGCCGGGGGGACAGGGACTTGAACACTGAAGCTTTCTTT.

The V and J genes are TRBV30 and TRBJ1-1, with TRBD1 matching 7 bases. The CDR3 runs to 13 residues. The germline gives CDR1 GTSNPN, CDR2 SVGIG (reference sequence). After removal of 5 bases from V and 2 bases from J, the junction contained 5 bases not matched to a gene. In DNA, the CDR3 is TGTGCCTGGTGCACAGGGGCTAACACTGAAGCTTTCTTT. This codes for CAWCTGANTEAFF.

The CDR3 DNA reads as TGTGCCAGCAGCCGGGACAGGATCGTTACCGGGGAGCTGTTTTTT. Translating it yields CASSRDRIVTGELFF. This chain connects TRBV11-3 to TRBJ2-2, with TRBD1 matching 8 bases. Trimming took 5 bases from V and 5 from J; bases not matched to a gene: 7. From germline, CDR1 is SGHNT and CDR2 YENEEA. This CDR3 is 15 amino acids long.

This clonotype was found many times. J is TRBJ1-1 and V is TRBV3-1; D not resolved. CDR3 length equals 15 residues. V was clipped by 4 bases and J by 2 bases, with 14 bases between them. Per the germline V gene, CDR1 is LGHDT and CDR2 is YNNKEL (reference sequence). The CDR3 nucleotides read TGTGCCAGCAGCCCTAGGAGGGCCGGCAACACTGAAGCTTTCTTT. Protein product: CASSPRRAGNTEAFF.